The present entry profiles one T cell receptor (beta chain) with its context. Its antigen is as yet unknown. At one end the junction does not follow the germline gene, possibly because of a read error. Building of the TCR beta libraries involved iRepertoire HTBI primers and Arm-PCR of CDR3 regions. TCRdb recomputed calls from the multiplex PCR reads with MiXCR, one row per CDR3 protein. The sample has approximately 230,000 distinct CDR3 sequences, roughly 18% seen once. Germline V gene sequence: CDR1 MDHEN, CDR2 SYDVKM. The CDR3 sequence is 16 residues long. The entry originates in a study of regulatory T cells in long-lasting Graves disease. Overall study findings and caveats: Persistent disease was associated with favored TRBV28 usage and with favored use of TRBJ1-2 and TRBJ2-5. The number of shared public clonotypes was higher in persistent patients (under 3,000) than new patients (966).

This sample's time point: newly diagnosed GD, antithyroid drugs for less than 3 months. The TCR library was made from RNA extracted from PBMCs. Graves' disease diagnoses used American Thyroid Association guidelines. A volume of around 8.7 milliliters of peripheral blood was collected in EDTA tubes. The sequence derives from a female donor with Graves disease. The sample was peripheral blood mononuclear cells (PBMCs), taken at new diagnosis, from a patient treated with antithyroid drugs. The genes are TRBV28 and TRBJ1-1; TRBD1 might be the D (5 bases). The CDR3 DNA follows: TGTGCCAGCAGTTTATGGGGGGGGGAGATGAACACTAAAGCTTTCTTT. Residues: CASSLWGGEMNTKAFF.